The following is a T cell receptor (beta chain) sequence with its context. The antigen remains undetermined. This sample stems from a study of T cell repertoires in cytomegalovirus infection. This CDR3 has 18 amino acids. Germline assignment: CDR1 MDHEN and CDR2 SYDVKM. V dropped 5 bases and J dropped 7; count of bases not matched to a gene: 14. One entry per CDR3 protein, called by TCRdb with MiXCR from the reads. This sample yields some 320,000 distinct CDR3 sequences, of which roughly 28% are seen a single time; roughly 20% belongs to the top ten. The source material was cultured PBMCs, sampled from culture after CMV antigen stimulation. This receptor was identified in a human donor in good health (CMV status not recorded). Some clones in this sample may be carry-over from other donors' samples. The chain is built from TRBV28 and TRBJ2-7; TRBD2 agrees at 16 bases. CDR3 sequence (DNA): TGTGCCAGCAGTCCAGTAGGGACTAGCGGGAGGGCAGCGTTGGAGCAGTACTTC. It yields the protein CASSPVGTSGRAALEQYF.